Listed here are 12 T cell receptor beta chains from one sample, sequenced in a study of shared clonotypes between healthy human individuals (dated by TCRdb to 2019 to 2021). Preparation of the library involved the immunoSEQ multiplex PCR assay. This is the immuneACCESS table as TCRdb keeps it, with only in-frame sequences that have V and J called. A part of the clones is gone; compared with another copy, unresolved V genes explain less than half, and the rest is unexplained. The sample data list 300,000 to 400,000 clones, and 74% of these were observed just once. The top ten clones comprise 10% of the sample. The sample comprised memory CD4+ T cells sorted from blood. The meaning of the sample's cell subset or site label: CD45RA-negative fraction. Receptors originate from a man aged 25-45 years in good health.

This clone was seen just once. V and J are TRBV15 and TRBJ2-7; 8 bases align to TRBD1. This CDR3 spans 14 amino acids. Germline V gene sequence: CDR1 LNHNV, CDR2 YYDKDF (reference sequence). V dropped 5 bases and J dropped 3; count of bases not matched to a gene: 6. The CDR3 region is CATSQGQGLYEQYF. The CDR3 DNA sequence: TGTGCCACCAGCCAAGGACAGGGACTCTACGAGCAGTACTTC.

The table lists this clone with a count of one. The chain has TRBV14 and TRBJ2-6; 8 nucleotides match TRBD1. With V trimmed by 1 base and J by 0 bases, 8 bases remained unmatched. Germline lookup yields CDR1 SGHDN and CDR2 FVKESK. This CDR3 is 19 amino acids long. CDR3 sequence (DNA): TGTGCCAGCAGCCAAGTTTGGGGGGACAGGAGCTCTGGGGCCAACGTCCTGACTTTC. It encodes CASSQVWGDRSSGANVLTF.

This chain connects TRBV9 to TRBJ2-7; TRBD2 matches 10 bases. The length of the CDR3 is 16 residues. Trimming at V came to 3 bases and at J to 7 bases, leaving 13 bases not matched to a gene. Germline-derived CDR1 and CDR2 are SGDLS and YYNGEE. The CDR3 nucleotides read TGTGCCAGCAGCGCGTCTTATAGCGGGAGGACGGAAGAGCAGTACTTC. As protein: CASSASYSGRTEEQYF.

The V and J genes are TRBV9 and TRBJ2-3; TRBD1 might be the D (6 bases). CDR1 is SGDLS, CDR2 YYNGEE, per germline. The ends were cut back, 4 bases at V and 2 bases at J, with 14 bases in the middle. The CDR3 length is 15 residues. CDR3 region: CASSLQGSFTDTQYF. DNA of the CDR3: TGTGCCAGCAGCCTACAGGGTTCTTTCACAGATACGCAGTATTTT.

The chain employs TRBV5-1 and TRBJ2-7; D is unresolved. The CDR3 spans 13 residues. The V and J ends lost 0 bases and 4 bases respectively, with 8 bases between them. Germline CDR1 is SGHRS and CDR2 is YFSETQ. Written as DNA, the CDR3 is TGCGCCAGCAGCTTGGAATGGGGATACGAGCAGTACTTC. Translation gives CASSLEWGYEQYF.

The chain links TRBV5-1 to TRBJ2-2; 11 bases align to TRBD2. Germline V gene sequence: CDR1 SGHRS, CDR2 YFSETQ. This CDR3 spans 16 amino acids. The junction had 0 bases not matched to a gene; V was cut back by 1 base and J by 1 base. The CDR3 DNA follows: TGCGCCAGCAGCTTGACTAGCGGGAGGAACACCGGGGAGCTGTTTTTT. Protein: CASSLTSGRNTGELFF.

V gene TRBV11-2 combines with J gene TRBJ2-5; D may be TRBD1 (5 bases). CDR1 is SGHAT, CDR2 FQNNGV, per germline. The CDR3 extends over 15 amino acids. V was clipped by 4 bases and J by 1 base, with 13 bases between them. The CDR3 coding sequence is TGTGCCAGCAGCTCAGGGTCATTAGTCCAAGAGACCCAGTACTTC. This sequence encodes CASSSGSLVQETQYF.

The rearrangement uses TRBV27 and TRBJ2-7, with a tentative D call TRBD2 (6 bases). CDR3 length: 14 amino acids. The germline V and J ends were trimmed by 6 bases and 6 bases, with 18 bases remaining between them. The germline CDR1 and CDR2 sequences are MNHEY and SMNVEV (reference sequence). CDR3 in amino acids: CASRQGLSWAEQYF. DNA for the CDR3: TGTGCCAGCAGGCAGGGACTCTCATGGGCCGAGCAGTACTTC.

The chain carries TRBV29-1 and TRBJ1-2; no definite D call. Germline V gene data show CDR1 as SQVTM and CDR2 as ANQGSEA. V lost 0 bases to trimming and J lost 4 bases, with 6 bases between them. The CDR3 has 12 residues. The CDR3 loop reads CSVEDRFYGYTF. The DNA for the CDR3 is TGCAGCGTTGAAGACAGGTTCTATGGCTACACCTTC.

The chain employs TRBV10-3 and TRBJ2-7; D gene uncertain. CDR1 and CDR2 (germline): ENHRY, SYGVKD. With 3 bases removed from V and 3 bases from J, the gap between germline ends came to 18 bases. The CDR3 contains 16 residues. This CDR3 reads CAISDPAFSRNYEQYF. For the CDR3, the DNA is TGTGCCATCAGTGACCCCGCCTTTTCTAGGAACTACGAGCAGTACTTC.

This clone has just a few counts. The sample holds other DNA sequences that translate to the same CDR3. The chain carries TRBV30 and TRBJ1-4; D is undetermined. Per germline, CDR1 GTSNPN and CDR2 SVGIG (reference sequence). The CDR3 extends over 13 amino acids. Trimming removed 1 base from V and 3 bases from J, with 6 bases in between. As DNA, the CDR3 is TGTGCCTGGAGTGGCGACTCTAATGAAAAACTGTTTTTT. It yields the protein CAWSGDSNEKLFF.

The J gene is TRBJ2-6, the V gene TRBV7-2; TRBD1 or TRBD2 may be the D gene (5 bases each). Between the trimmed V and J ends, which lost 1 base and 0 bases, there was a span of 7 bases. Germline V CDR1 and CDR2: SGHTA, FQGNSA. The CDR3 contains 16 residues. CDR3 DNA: TGTGCCAGCAGCTTAGGGGGGAGCTCTGGGGCCAACGTCCTGACTTTC. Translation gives CASSLGGSSGANVLTF.